These T cell receptor beta chains were read from a single sample in a study of T cell repertoires in cytomegalovirus infection. No antigens are known for them. Via MiXCR, TCRdb re-called the reads, giving one row per CDR3 protein. The sample includes about 920,000 distinct CDR3 sequences, roughly 31% of them seen just once. Sequenced here: cultured CD8+ T cells from PBMCs, sampled from culture after CMV antigen stimulation. Every receptor here comes from a human donor in good health (CMV status not recorded). Some clones in this sample may be carry-over from other donors' samples. CDR3s include the opening cysteine and the closing phenylalanine or tryptophan. The order of the fields is CDR3 DNA, CDR3 protein, D gene, V gene, CDR3 length, clone size, J gene. A D gene is named only where the DNA matches it firmly. Clone size is given for some rows only: seen once, a few or many times, or a class if the clone is expanded.

CDR3 DNA: TGTGCCAGCAGCTCGGGCAGGGAGCTGTTTTTT
CDR3 protein: CASSSGRELFF
D gene: -
V gene: TRBV7-6
CDR3 length: 11
clone size: few
J gene: TRBJ2-2

CDR3 DNA: TGTGCCAGCAGTTACGTAGCGGGGGGCCGGGAGACCCAGTACTTC
CDR3 protein: CASSYVAGGRETQYF
D gene: TRBD2
V gene: TRBV6-5
CDR3 length: 15
clone size: -
J gene: TRBJ2-5

CDR3 DNA: TGTGCCAGCAGCTTAGGGGCGGGGGGGGATCTACTCGCCAATGAGCAGTTCTTC
CDR3 protein: CASSLGAGGDLLANEQFF
D gene: TRBD2
V gene: TRBV7-6
CDR3 length: 18
clone size: few
J gene: TRBJ2-1

CDR3 DNA: TGTGCCAGCAGCTTAGGGCCGGGGGGGGAGACTGAAGCTTTCTTT
CDR3 protein: CASSLGPGGETEAFF
D gene: -
V gene: TRBV7-6
CDR3 length: 15
clone size: few
J gene: TRBJ1-1

CDR3 DNA: TGTGCCAGCAGTTTGCAGGGGGGCACCGGGGAGCTGTTTTTT
CDR3 protein: CASSLQGGTGELFF
D gene: -
V gene: TRBV12-3/TRBV12-4
CDR3 length: 14
clone size: many
J gene: TRBJ2-2

CDR3 DNA: TGTGCCAGCTCGTCTGGCAGGGGGTTCACAGATACGCAGTATTTT
CDR3 protein: CASSSGRGFTDTQYF
D gene: TRBD1
V gene: TRBV7-2
CDR3 length: 15
clone size: many
J gene: TRBJ2-3

CDR3 DNA: TGTGCCAGCAGTTACGGTTGGGACTACACTGAAGCTTTCTTT
CDR3 protein: CASSYGWDYTEAFF
D gene: -
V gene: TRBV6-2/TRBV6-3
CDR3 length: 14
clone size: -
J gene: TRBJ1-1

CDR3 DNA: TGTGCCAGCAGTGAACCGGGACAGGGACTCTACGAGCAGTACTTC
CDR3 protein: CASSEPGQGLYEQYF
D gene: TRBD1
V gene: TRBV6-1
CDR3 length: 15
clone size: few
J gene: TRBJ2-7

CDR3 DNA: TGTGCCAGCACCCAGACTAGCACAGATACGCAGTATTTT
CDR3 protein: CASTQTSTDTQYF
D gene: -
V gene: TRBV12-3/TRBV12-4
CDR3 length: 13
clone size: many
J gene: TRBJ2-3

CDR3 DNA: TGTGCCAGCAGCTCCTACTGGACAGGGGCGGATACGCAGTATTTT
CDR3 protein: CASSSYWTGADTQYF
D gene: TRBD1
V gene: TRBV7-8
CDR3 length: 15
clone size: -
J gene: TRBJ2-3

CDR3 DNA: TGTGCCAGCAGCCGTTCAGGAGGGGGGGTAGGCACTGAAGCTTTCTTT
CDR3 protein: CASSRSGGGVGTEAFF
D gene: -
V gene: TRBV4-2
CDR3 length: 16
clone size: -
J gene: TRBJ1-1

CDR3 DNA: TGTGCCACAACGAGGGGAGTCACTGAAGCTTTCTTT
CDR3 protein: CATTRGVTEAFF
D gene: -
V gene: TRBV19
CDR3 length: 12
clone size: -
J gene: TRBJ1-1

CDR3 DNA: TGTGCCAGTAGCCTTGACAGGCCAGGGGATGGCTACACCTTC
CDR3 protein: CASSLDRPGDGYTF
D gene: -
V gene: TRBV19
CDR3 length: 14
clone size: -
J gene: TRBJ1-2

CDR3 DNA: TGTGCCACCTTGCTCGCGGGGGGTGACAATGAGCAGTTCTTC
CDR3 protein: CATLLAGGDNEQFF
D gene: TRBD2
V gene: TRBV28
CDR3 length: 14
clone size: -
J gene: TRBJ2-1

CDR3 DNA: TGTGCCAGCAGAGGGGACAGCGATATTACGGGTTCACCCCTCCACTTT
CDR3 protein: CASRGDSDITGSPLHF
D gene: TRBD1
V gene: TRBV3-1
CDR3 length: 16
clone size: -
J gene: TRBJ1-6

CDR3 DNA: TGCAGCGTGGCGAGCGGGGGGGCCGGAGATACGCAGTATTTT
CDR3 protein: CSVASGGAGDTQYF
D gene: TRBD2
V gene: TRBV29-1
CDR3 length: 14
clone size: -
J gene: TRBJ2-3

CDR3 DNA: TGCAGTGCTCCGGAGGGGGATGACACAGATACGCAGTATTTT
CDR3 protein: CSAPEGDDTDTQYF
D gene: -
V gene: TRBV20-1
CDR3 length: 14
clone size: -
J gene: TRBJ2-3

CDR3 DNA: TGTGCCAGCAGTTATTCCCCCGTGGGGGGGCCGAACACCGGGGAGCTGTTTTTT
CDR3 protein: CASSYSPVGGPNTGELFF
D gene: -
V gene: TRBV27
CDR3 length: 18
clone size: -
J gene: TRBJ2-2

CDR3 DNA: TGTGCCAGCAGCTTTCGTTTGGGGAGCAATCAGCCCCAGCATTTT
CDR3 protein: CASSFRLGSNQPQHF
D gene: -
V gene: TRBV7-8
CDR3 length: 15
clone size: many
J gene: TRBJ1-5

CDR3 DNA: TGTGCCAGCAGCCCCTACCCGGAATATGTCTATGGCTACACCTTC
CDR3 protein: CASSPYPEYVYGYTF
D gene: -
V gene: TRBV7-2
CDR3 length: 15
clone size: many
J gene: TRBJ1-2

CDR3 DNA: TGTGCCACCAGCAGAGATTTTCACAATCAGCCCCAGCATTTT
CDR3 protein: CATSRDFHNQPQHF
D gene: -
V gene: TRBV15
CDR3 length: 14
clone size: once
J gene: TRBJ1-5

CDR3 DNA: TGTGCCAGCAGCCAAGCGGAGCGGACTAGAGGAAACACCATATATTTT
CDR3 protein: CASSQAERTRGNTIYF
D gene: -
V gene: TRBV14
CDR3 length: 16
clone size: few
J gene: TRBJ1-3

CDR3 DNA: TGTGCCAGCAGTGACGGTGAGACCCAGTACTTC
CDR3 protein: CASSDGETQYF
D gene: -
V gene: TRBV10-1
CDR3 length: 11
clone size: few
J gene: TRBJ2-5

CDR3 DNA: TGTGCCAGCAGCTTAGAACAGGCGGGACTAGCGGGGGGCCCGGCCTACAATGAGCAGTTCTTC
CDR3 protein: CASSLEQAGLAGGPAYNEQFF
D gene: TRBD2
V gene: TRBV7-8
CDR3 length: 21
clone size: many
J gene: TRBJ2-1